This T cell receptor (beta chain) is from a study of cytotoxic CD8 clonotypes in ibrutinib-treated CLL. Assay: immunoSEQ multiplex PCR; the TCRdb copy retains only in-frame clones and omits some. The repertoire holds 150,000 to 250,000 clones, with about two thirds as singletons. V shed 3 bases, J shed 8 bases, and the junction held 4 bases outside the gene matches. The CDR3 contains 14 residues. Germline V gives CDR1 MNHEY, CDR2 SMNVEV (reference sequence). This sequence joins TRBV27 and TRBJ2-1, with 10 bases that match TRBD2. Source: PBMCs, taken after 24 months of ibrutinib treatment. This TCR was sampled from a human donor with chronic lymphocytic leukemia. CDR3 amino acids: CASSLSSGSYEQFF. As DNA, the CDR3 is TGTGCCAGCAGTTTGTCTAGCGGGAGTTATGAGCAGTTCTTC.